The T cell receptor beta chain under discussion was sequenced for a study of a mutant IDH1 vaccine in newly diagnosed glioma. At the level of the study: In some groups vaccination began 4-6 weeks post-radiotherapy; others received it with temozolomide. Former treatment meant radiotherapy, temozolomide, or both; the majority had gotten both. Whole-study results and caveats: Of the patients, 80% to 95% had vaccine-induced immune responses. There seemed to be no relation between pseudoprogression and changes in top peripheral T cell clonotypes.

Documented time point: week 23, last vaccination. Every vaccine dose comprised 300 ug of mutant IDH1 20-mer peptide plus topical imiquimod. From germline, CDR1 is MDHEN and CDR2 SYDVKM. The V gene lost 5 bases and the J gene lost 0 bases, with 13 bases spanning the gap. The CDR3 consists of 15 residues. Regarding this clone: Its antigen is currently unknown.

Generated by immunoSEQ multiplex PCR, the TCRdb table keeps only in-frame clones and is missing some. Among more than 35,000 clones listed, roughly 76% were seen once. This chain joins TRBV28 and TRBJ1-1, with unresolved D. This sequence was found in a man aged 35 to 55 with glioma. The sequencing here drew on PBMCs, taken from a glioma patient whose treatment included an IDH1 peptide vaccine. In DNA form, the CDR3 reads TGTGCCAGCAGTCCCCTGGACGTAATGAACACTGAAGCTTTCTTT. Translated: CASSPLDVMNTEAFF.